A selection of T cell receptor beta chains follows, all from one sample in a study of cytomegalovirus exposure and HLA in healthy donors. TCRdb's copy holds only in-frame clones and misses some; the assay was immunoSEQ multiplex PCR. The sample lists approximately 76,000 clones, roughly 64% seen once, with roughly 5.6% in the top ten. The sample consisted of PBMCs. These receptor sequences come from a man aged 25-40 years in good health and CMV-seropositive. Both conserved end residues are part of each CDR3. D genes are given only for firm matches. Only some rows state a clone size, as once, few, many or a class for expanded clones.

size: once
D: .
J: TRBJ2-7
V: TRBV19
DNA: TGTGCCAGTAGTATGGCGGGCTCCTACGAGCAGTACTTC
CDR3: CASSMAGSYEQYF

size: .
D: .
J: TRBJ1-2
V: TRBV5-1
DNA: TGCGCCAGCAGCTGGGACATTAACTATGGCTACACCTTC
CDR3: CASSWDINYGYTF

size: few
D: .
J: TRBJ2-7
V: TRBV6-5
DNA: TGTGCCAGCAGTTACTTACAATCAGGGAAGGGTCGCGAGCAGTACTTC
CDR3: CASSYLQSGKGREQYF

size: once
D: .
J: TRBJ2-5
V: TRBV29-1
DNA: TGCAGCGCCTACAGGGATGGGAAAGAGACCCAGTACTTC
CDR3: CSAYRDGKETQYF

size: .
D: TRBD2
J: TRBJ2-2
V: TRBV5-4
DNA: TGTGCCAGCGGGATGATGACTAGCGGAAAAGCGAACACCGGGGAGCTGTTTTTT
CDR3: CASGMMTSGKANTGELFF

size: .
D: TRBD2
J: TRBJ2-7
V: TRBV28
DNA: TGTGCCAGCAGTCAGCCGGGACTAGCAAACTACGAGCAGTACTTC
CDR3: CASSQPGLANYEQYF

size: .
D: TRBD2
J: TRBJ2-2
V: TRBV2
DNA: TGTGCCAGGAGACTAGCGGGGGGGCTGGCGAACACCGGGGAGCTGTTTTTT
CDR3: CARRLAGGLANTGELFF

size: few
D: .
J: TRBJ2-5
V: TRBV7-2
DNA: TGTGCCAGCAGCTTAGTAGGTGGGAGCTTGACCTGGGAGACCCAGTACTTC
CDR3: CASSLVGGSLTWETQYF

size: .
D: TRBD1
J: TRBJ2-7
V: TRBV28
DNA: TGTGCCAGCGTCAACCCAGGGGGGCAGTACTTC
CDR3: CASVNPGGQYF

size: .
D: TRBD1
J: TRBJ1-3
V: TRBV25-1
DNA: TGTGCCAGCAGTGAGACAGGGCTTTCTGGAAACACCATATATTTT
CDR3: CASSETGLSGNTIYF

size: .
D: TRBD1
J: TRBJ1-4
V: TRBV6-4
DNA: TGTGCCAGCGCACCGGGACAGGGTAATGAAAAACTGTTTTTT
CDR3: CASAPGQGNEKLFF

size: .
D: .
J: TRBJ1-1
V: TRBV18
DNA: TGTGCCAGCTCAGCCCAGGGGATGGGCACTGAAGCTTTCTTT
CDR3: CASSAQGMGTEAFF

size: few
D: .
J: TRBJ2-7
V: TRBV29-1
DNA: TGCAGCGCTGGGCAGAGCTCCTACGAGCAGTACTTC
CDR3: CSAGQSSYEQYF

size: .
D: TRBD1
J: TRBJ1-4
V: TRBV5-1
DNA: TGCGCCAGCAGCCCGGGACAGTCTGACGGGAAACTGTTTTTT
CDR3: CASSPGQSDGKLFF

size: .
D: .
J: TRBJ1-1
V: TRBV6-1
DNA: TGTGCCAGCGGACAGTCCGAGAACACTGAAGCTTTCTTT
CDR3: CASGQSENTEAFF

size: few
D: .
J: TRBJ1-5
V: TRBV5-6
DNA: TGTGCCAGCAGCTGGTATGACAGGAGGAATCAGCCCCAGCATTTT
CDR3: CASSWYDRRNQPQHF

size: .
D: TRBD2
J: TRBJ2-3
V: TRBV7-6
DNA: TGTGCCAGCAGCTTATCTGGGGGGGACACAGATACGCAGTATTTT
CDR3: CASSLSGGDTDTQYF

size: .
D: .
J: TRBJ2-2
V: TRBV1
DNA: TGCACCAGCAGCCAATTTAGCGGGGGAAGGGGGGAGCTGTTTTTT
CDR3: CTSSQFSGGRGELFF

size: .
D: TRBD2
J: TRBJ2-1
V: TRBV7-8
DNA: TGTGCCAGCAGCTTATTTGCACGAGCACTAGCGGGAGTTTTGAATGAGCAGTTCTTC
CDR3: CASSLFARALAGVLNEQFF

size: .
D: TRBD2
J: TRBJ2-2
V: TRBV2
DNA: TGTGCCAGCAGTGAAATGGGAGGGGTCACCGGGGAGCTGTTTTTT
CDR3: CASSEMGGVTGELFF

size: .
D: .
J: TRBJ1-1
V: TRBV7-3
DNA: TGTGCCAGCAGCCCAGGGCGAGAGACTGAAGCTTTCTTT
CDR3: CASSPGRETEAFF

size: .
D: TRBD1
J: TRBJ2-2
V: TRBV11-2
DNA: TGTGCCAGCAGCCCTACCTTTTTATGGGACAGGGCTGTCACCGGGGAGCTGTTTTTT
CDR3: CASSPTFLWDRAVTGELFF

size: .
D: TRBD1
J: TRBJ2-7
V: TRBV11-2
DNA: TGTGCCAGCAGCTTAGGACAGGGCCGCGAGCAGTACTTC
CDR3: CASSLGQGREQYF

size: .
D: .
J: TRBJ2-1
V: TRBV10-2
DNA: TGCGCCAGCCATTCGGGGTTGGATGAGCAGTTCTTC
CDR3: CASHSGLDEQFF

size: .
D: TRBD1
J: TRBJ2-1
V: TRBV25-1
DNA: TGTGCCAGCAGCCCGGGACAGGGTAACAATGAGCAGTTCTTC
CDR3: CASSPGQGNNEQFF

size: .
D: .
J: TRBJ2-2
V: TRBV9
DNA: TGTGCCAGCAGCGTAGCGGTGGCGGGCTTTCCCGGGGAGCTGTTTTTT
CDR3: CASSVAVAGFPGELFF

size: few
D: TRBD2
J: TRBJ2-1
V: TRBV2
DNA: TGTGCCAGCAAATGGAGCGGGAGACTGAATGAGCAGTTCTTC
CDR3: CASKWSGRLNEQFF

size: few
D: .
J: TRBJ1-3
V: TRBV6-1
DNA: TGTGCCAGCGGGCGGGCCCGGAGCTCTGGAAACACCATATATTTT
CDR3: CASGRARSSGNTIYF

size: .
D: .
J: TRBJ1-1
V: TRBV5-6
DNA: TGTGCCAGCAGCTTGGCGTTGGGGGGGGCGACAGCTTTCTTT
CDR3: CASSLALGGATAFF

size: few
D: TRBD2
J: TRBJ2-7
V: TRBV27
DNA: TGTGCCAGCAGTCCGGGACTAGCCCGCTACGAGCAGTACTTC
CDR3: CASSPGLARYEQYF

size: .
D: .
J: TRBJ2-7
V: TRBV7-2
DNA: TGTGCCAGCAGCTCCCCCGGGGAGAAGGCGTTCCACGAGCAGTACTTC
CDR3: CASSSPGEKAFHEQYF

size: few
D: TRBD1
J: TRBJ2-2
V: TRBV7-3
DNA: TGTGCCAGCAGCTTCGCAGGGGGCGGTACCGGGGAGCTGTTTTTT
CDR3: CASSFAGGGTGELFF

size: .
D: TRBD1
J: TRBJ1-5
V: TRBV2
DNA: TGTGCCAGCAGGGGGACAGGGGGCAATCAGCCCCAGCATTTT
CDR3: CASRGTGGNQPQHF

size: .
D: TRBD1
J: TRBJ2-7
V: TRBV28
DNA: TGTGCCAGCAGCCGGGACAGGGTGGGCGAGCAGTACTTC
CDR3: CASSRDRVGEQYF

size: once
D: .
J: TRBJ1-4
V: TRBV6-1
DNA: TGTGCGTCGAAAACAGGTGCAACTAATGAAAAACTGTTTTTT
CDR3: CASKTGATNEKLFF

size: .
D: .
J: TRBJ1-2
V: TRBV5-6
DNA: TGTGCCAGCAGTTTCGCGGGGGCCGACTATGGCTACACCTTC
CDR3: CASSFAGADYGYTF

size: few
D: TRBD1
J: TRBJ1-1
V: TRBV6-5
DNA: TGTGCCAGCACTCAAGCCGGGACAGGCTCTGAAGCTTTCTTT
CDR3: CASTQAGTGSEAFF

size: .
D: .
J: TRBJ2-5
V: TRBV4-3
DNA: TGCGCCAGCAGCCGAGTACAGGGCCTGGAGACCCAGTACTTC
CDR3: CASSRVQGLETQYF

size: .
D: .
J: TRBJ1-1
V: TRBV7-3
DNA: TGTGCCAGCAGCTTCAGCGGGAACACTGAAGCTTTCTTT
CDR3: CASSFSGNTEAFF

size: few
D: .
J: TRBJ2-7
V: TRBV29-1
DNA: TGCAGCGTTGAATCCGGGGGTGGGTACGAGCAGTACTTC
CDR3: CSVESGGGYEQYF

size: .
D: .
J: TRBJ2-3
V: TRBV2
DNA: TGTGCCAGCAGTGAAGCGTTCGGGACACATACGCAGTATTTT
CDR3: CASSEAFGTHTQYF

size: once
D: TRBD2
J: TRBJ2-2
V: TRBV5-1
DNA: TGCGCCAGCAGGGGAGGGCAAGACGGGGAGCTGTTTTTT
CDR3: CASRGGQDGELFF

size: .
D: .
J: TRBJ2-3
V: TRBV5-4
DNA: TGTGCCAGCATCAACAGGGGGGGTACAGATACGCAGTATTTT
CDR3: CASINRGGTDTQYF

size: .
D: .
J: TRBJ2-7
V: TRBV6-1
DNA: TGTGCCAGCAGTTTTTCTAGGGGCGAGCAGTACTTC
CDR3: CASSFSRGEQYF

size: .
D: TRBD1
J: TRBJ1-4
V: TRBV27
DNA: TGTGCCAGCAAACGGAGGACAGGGGTAGAAAAACTGTTTTTT
CDR3: CASKRRTGVEKLFF